This is a list of T cell receptor beta chains from one sample in a study of CD8 T cells in ankylosing spondylitis. TCRdb reprocessed the 5' RACE reads via MiXCR and lists one record per CDR3 protein. This sample has around 490,000 distinct CDR3 sequences; approximately 5% occur once, and the top ten carry 3.5%. Sequenced input: blood, either unsorted or a sorted T cell fraction (not recorded which). The receptors stem from a male donor with ankylosing spondylitis. The CDR3 runs from the conserved cysteine through the conserved F or W. A D gene is named only where the DNA matches it firmly. The size field reads once, few, many or a size class.

TGCGCCAGCAGCTTTGACGGAATTAATTCACCCCTCCACTTT | CASSFDGINSPLHF | TRBV5-1 | many | TRBJ1-6 | -
TGTGCCAGCAGCCAAGGACAGGGAAGCTCCTACGAGCAGTACTTC | CASSQGQGSSYEQYF | TRBV4-2 | many | TRBJ2-7 | TRBD1
TGCAGTGCGGGCGGGACCAGGCGGGCCTACAATGAGCAGTTCTTC | CSAGGTRRAYNEQFF | TRBV20-1 | many | TRBJ2-1 | -
TGTGCCAGCATATCCTGGGCCCTCAATCAGCCCCAGCATTTT | CASISWALNQPQHF | TRBV28 | many | TRBJ1-5 | -
TGTGCCAGCAGCCAACGATCCTACGAGCAGTACTTC | CASSQRSYEQYF | TRBV7-2 | many | TRBJ2-7 | -
TGCGCCAGCAGTCAGGACCACCAAGAGACCCAGTACTTC | CASSQDHQETQYF | TRBV5-1 | many | TRBJ2-5 | -
TGCGCCAGCAGCTTTGGAGGGAGGGCCTCTCCCTACAATGAGCAGTTCTTC | CASSFGGRASPYNEQFF | TRBV5-1 | few | TRBJ2-1 | TRBD2
TGTGCCAGCACCCGGACTGTCTCCTACAATGAGCAGTTCTTC | CASTRTVSYNEQFF | TRBV6-1 | many | TRBJ2-1 | -
TGCGCCAGCAGCTCCTTTGGAAGCGGGAGGATAACTGAGCAGTTCTTC | CASSSFGSGRITEQFF | TRBV5-1 | few | TRBJ2-1 | TRBD2
TGTGCCAGCAGTTGGGAGGGGTACAATGAGCAGTTCTTC | CASSWEGYNEQFF | TRBV27 | many | TRBJ2-1 | TRBD2